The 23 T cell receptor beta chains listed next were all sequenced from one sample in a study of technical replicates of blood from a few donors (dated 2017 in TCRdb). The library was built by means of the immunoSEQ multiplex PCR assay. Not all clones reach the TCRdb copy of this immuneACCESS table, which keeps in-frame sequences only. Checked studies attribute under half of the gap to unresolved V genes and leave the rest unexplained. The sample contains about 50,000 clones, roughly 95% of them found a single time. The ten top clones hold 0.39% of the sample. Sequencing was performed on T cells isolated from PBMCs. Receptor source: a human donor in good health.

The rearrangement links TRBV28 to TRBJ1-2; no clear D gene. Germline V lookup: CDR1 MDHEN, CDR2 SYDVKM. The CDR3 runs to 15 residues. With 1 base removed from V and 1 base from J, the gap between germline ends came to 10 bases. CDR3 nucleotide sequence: TGTGCCAGCAGTTTATCGGGTTTCCTTAACTATGGCTACACCTTC. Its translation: CASSLSGFLNYGYTF.

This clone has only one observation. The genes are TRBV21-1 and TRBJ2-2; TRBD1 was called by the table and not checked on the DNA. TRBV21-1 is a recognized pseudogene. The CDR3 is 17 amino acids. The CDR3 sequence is CASNYRVSGWYTGELFF. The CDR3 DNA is TGTGCCAGCAATTACAGGGTTAGTGGGTGGTACACCGGGGAGCTGTTTTTT.

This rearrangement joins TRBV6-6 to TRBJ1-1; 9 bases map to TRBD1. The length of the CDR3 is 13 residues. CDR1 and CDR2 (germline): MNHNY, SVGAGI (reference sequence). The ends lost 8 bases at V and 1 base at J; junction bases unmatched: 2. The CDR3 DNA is TGTGCCAGCGGGACAGGGTCGAACACTGAAGCTTTCTTT. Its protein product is CASGTGSNTEAFF.

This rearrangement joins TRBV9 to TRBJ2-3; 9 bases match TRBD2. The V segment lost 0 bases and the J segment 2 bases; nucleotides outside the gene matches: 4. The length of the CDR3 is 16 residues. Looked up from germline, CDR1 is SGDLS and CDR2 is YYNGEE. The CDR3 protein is CASSVVAGDITDTQYF. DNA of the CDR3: TGTGCCAGCAGCGTAGTAGCGGGAGATATCACAGATACGCAGTATTTT. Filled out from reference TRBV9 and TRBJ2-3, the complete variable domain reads DSGVTQTPKHLITATGQRVTLRCSPRSGDLSVYWYQQSLDQGLQFLIQYYNGEERAKGNILERFSAQQFPDLHSELNLSSLELGDSALYFCASSVVAGDITDTQYFGPGTRLTVL.

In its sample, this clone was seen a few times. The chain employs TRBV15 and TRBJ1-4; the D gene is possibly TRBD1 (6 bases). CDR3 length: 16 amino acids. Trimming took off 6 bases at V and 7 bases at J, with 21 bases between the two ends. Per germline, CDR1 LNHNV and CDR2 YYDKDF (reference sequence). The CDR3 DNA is TGTGCCACCAGAGATAGTACAGGGTTCTACCTTGAAAAACTGTTTTTT. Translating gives CATRDSTGFYLEKLFF.

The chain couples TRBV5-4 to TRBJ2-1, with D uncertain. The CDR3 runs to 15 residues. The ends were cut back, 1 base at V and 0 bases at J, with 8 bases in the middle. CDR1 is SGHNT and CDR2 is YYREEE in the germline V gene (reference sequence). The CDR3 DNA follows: TGTGCCAGCAGCTTGTCAAAGAGCTCCTACAATGAGCAGTTCTTC. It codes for CASSLSKSSYNEQFF.

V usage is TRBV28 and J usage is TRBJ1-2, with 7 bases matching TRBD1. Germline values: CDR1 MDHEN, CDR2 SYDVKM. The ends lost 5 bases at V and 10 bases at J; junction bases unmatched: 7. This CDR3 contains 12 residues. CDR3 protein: CASSLQGSDYTF. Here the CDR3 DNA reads TGTGCCAGCAGTCTACAGGGGTCCGACTACACCTTC.

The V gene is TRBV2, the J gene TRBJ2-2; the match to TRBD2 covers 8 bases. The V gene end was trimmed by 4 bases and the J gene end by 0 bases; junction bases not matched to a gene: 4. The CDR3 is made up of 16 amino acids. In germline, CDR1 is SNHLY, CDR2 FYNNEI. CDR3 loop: CASSVEGLANTGELFF. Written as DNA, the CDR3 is TGTGCCAGCAGTGTAGAGGGACTAGCGAACACCGGGGAGCTGTTTTTT.

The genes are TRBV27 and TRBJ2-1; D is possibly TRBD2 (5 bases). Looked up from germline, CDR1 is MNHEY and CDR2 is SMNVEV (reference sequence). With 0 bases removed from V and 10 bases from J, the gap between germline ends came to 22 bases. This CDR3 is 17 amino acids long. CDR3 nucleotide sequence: TGTGCCAGCAGTTTATCGATCCCAGCGGCCCTAGGAGGCGAGCAGTTCTTC. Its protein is CASSLSIPAALGGEQFF.

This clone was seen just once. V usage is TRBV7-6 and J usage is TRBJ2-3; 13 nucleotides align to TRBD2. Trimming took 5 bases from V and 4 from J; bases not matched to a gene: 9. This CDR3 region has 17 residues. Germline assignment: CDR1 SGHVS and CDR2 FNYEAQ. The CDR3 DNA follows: TGTGCCAGCAGCGACAAACTAGCGGGAGGGCCATCAGATACGCAGTATTTT. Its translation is CASSDKLAGGPSDTQYF.

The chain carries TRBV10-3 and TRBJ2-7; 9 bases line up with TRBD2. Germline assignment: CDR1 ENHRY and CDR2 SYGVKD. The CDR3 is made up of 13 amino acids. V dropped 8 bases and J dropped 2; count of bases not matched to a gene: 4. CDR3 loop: CAIGLAGTYEQYF. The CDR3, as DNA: TGTGCCATCGGGCTAGCGGGGACCTACGAGCAGTACTTC.

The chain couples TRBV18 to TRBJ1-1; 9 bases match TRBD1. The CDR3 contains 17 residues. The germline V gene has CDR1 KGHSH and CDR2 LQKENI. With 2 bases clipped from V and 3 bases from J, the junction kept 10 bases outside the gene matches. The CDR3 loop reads CASSPSTGGRGDTEAFF. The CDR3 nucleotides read TGTGCCAGCTCACCAAGTACAGGGGGCAGGGGGGACACTGAAGCTTTCTTT.

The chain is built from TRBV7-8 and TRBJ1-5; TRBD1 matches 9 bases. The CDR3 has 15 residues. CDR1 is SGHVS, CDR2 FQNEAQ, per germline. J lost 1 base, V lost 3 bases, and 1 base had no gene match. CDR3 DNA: TGTGCCAGCAGCTTTGGACAGGGGAGCAATCAGCCCCAGCATTTT. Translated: CASSFGQGSNQPQHF.

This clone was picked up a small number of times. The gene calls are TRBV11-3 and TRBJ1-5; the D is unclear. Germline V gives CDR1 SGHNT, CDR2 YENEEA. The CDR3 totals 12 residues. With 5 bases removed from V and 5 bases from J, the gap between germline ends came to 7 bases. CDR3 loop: CASSHGDQPQHF. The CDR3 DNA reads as TGTGCCAGCAGCCACGGGGATCAGCCCCAGCATTTT.

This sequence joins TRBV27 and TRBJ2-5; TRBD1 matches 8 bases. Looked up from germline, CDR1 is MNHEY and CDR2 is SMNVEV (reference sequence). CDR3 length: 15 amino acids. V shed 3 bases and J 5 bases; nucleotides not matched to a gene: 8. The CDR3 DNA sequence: TGTGCCAGCAGTTTTAGGAGGACAGGGAGGGAGACCCAGTACTTC. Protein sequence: CASSFRRTGRETQYF.

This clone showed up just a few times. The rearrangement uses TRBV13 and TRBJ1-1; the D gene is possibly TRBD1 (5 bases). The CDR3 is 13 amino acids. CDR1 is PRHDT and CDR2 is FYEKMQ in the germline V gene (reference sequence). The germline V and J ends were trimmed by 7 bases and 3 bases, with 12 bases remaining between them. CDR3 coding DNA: TGTGCCAGCACCCACGGGGGGTACACTGAAGCTTTCTTT. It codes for CASTHGGYTEAFF.

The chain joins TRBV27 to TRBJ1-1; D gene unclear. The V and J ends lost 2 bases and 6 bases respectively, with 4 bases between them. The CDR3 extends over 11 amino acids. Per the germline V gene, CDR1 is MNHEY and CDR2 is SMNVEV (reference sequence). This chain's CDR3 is CASSLGSEAFF. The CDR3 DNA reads TGTGCCAGCAGTTTAGGCTCTGAAGCTTTCTTT.

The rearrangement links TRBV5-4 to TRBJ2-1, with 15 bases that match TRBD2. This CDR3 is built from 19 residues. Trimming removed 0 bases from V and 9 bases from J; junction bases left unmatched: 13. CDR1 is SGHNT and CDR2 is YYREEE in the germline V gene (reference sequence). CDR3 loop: CASSLAWTSGRALGGEQFF. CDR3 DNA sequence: TGTGCCAGCAGCTTGGCCTGGACTAGCGGGAGGGCCCTCGGGGGTGAGCAGTTCTTC.

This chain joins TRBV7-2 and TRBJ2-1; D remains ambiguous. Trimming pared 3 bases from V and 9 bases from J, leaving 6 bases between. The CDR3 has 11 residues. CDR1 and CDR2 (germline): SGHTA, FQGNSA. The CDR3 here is CASSFFGEQFF. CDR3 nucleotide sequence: TGTGCCAGCAGCTTTTTCGGTGAGCAGTTCTTC.

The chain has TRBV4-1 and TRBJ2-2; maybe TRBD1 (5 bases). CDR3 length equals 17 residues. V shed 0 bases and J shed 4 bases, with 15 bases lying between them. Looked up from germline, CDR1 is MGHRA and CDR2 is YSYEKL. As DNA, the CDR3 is TGCGCCAGCAGCCAAGATGGGTCAGGGCTCATCACCGGGGAGCTGTTTTTT. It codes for CASSQDGSGLITGELFF.

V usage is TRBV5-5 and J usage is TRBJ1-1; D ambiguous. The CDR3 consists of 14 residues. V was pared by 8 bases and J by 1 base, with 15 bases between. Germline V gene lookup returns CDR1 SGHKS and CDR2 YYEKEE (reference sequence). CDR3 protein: CASNREGWNTEAFF. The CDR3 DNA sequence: TGTGCCAGTAACCGGGAAGGGTGGAACACTGAAGCTTTCTTT.

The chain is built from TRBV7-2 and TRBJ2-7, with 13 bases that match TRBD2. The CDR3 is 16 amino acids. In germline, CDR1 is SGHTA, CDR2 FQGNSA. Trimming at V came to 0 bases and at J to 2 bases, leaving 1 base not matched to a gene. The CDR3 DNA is TGTGCCAGCAGCTTAGCGGGACTAGCGGGAACCTACGAGCAGTACTTC. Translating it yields CASSLAGLAGTYEQYF.

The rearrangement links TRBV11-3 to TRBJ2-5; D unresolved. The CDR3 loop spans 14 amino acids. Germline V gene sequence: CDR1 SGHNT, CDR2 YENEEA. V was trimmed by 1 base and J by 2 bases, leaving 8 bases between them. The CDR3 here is CASSLVYRQETQYF. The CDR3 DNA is TGTGCCAGCAGCTTAGTTTACAGACAAGAGACCCAGTACTTC.